This TCR beta chain was identified during a study of blood T cell repertoires in COVID-19. Study background: T cells, B-cell-depleted T cells, or PBMCs supplied cDNA or gDNA.

This CDR3 comprises 13 residues. The germline V gene has CDR1 MDHEN and CDR2 SYDVKM. V was clipped by 8 bases and J by 9 bases, with 14 bases between them. This clone was seen a single time. Everyone who took part was about 18 to 90 years old, and they came from over 20 US areas. Per the authors' pipeline: Scientists estimated how many nucleated cells there were by amplifying reference gene primers. Produced via immunoSEQ multiplex PCR; TCRdb's table is partial and in-frame only. V and J calls plus clone size are reproduced from that table; the DNA served to infer D and trimming. Of approximately 200,000 clones detected, approximately 92% appear once; the ten largest clones hold under 3%.

This TCR was recovered from a woman in her forties with acute COVID-19. Sequencing was done on a sample of PBMCs or T cells enriched from blood (not recorded which). The chain carries TRBV28 and TRBJ1-6; D possibly corresponds to TRBD1 (5 bases). The CDR3: CASGTVVASPLHF. Written as DNA, the CDR3 is TGTGCCAGCGGGACTGTTGTGGCTTCACCCCTCCACTTT.